This TCR beta chain was obtained from a study of T cells in Graves' hyperthyroidism and ophthalmopathy. The overall study: Blood was drawn when the patient was first diagnosed and still untreated.

Trimming pared 0 bases from V and 4 bases from J, leaving 6 bases between. Germline CDR1 reads DFQATT; CDR2 reads SNEGSKA (reference sequence). The CDR3 has 12 amino acids. Template material for amplifying TCR beta CDR3 regions consisted of RNA transcripts. First-round RT-PCR with HTBI primers amplified the TCR CDR3 region. TCRdb itself ran the multiplex PCR reads through MiXCR, one entry per CDR3 protein. The table records about 320,000 distinct CDR3 sequences, roughly 15% of them present only once. This clonotype has a count of ten or more. The chain is built from TRBV20-1 and TRBJ1-1; no reliable D call. This sequence originates from a man aged 25-40 years with Graves' hyperthyroidism. Sequencing was carried out using blood. CDR3 sequence reads: CSARDLGTEAFF. The CDR3 DNA follows: TGCAGTGCTAGAGATTTAGGCACTGAAGCTTTCTTT.